This T cell receptor (beta chain) derives from a study of PD-1 blockade in mismatch repair-deficient tumors. Study context: Patients had around 12 mismatch repair-deficient cancer types, all previously treated and progressing.

Only in-frame clones appear in the TCRdb table, and some are missing; sequencing was by immunoSEQ multiplex PCR. The table lists about 39,000 clones, 80% to 85% of them singletons. Germline V lookup: CDR1 GTSNPN, CDR2 SVGIG (reference sequence). The CDR3 contains 12 residues. V gave up 2 bases and J gave up 5 bases, with 9 bases separating them. As to this clone: What it binds is not known.

Study-wide points: Tumor-resident clones, often undetectable pretreatment in blood, expanded then contracted after pembrolizumab.

TCRs were sequenced from a few patients responding to pembrolizumab. The chain joins TRBV30 to TRBJ1-2, with D tentatively TRBD1 (5 bases). The source material was PBMCs, sampled roughly 40 weeks after starting pembrolizumab. This TCR derives from an adult with mismatch repair-deficient cancer. The CDR3 bases are TGTGCCTGGAGTCAACAGGTTTATGGCTACACCTTC. Protein: CAWSQQVYGYTF.